This TCR beta chain was identified during a study of cytomegalovirus exposure and HLA in healthy donors. This clone was seen a handful of times. Between the trimmed V and J ends, which lost 5 bases and 2 bases, there was a span of 17 bases. Germline-derived CDR1 and CDR2 are SGHNT and YYREEE (reference sequence). This CDR3 has 15 residues. The PCR had 60 Vbeta and 13 Jbeta primers. TCRdb's table, derived via immunoSEQ multiplex PCR, lists solely in-frame clones and lacks some. Found here are 100,000 to 150,000 clones, about 82% of them singletons; the top ten hold roughly 1.2%. This TCR was sampled from a boy aged 5-17 years in good health and CMV-seronegative. Material: PBMCs. The chain has TRBV5-4 and TRBJ2-7; D may be TRBD2 (6 bases). CDR3 in amino acids: CASSSWAGLTYEQYF. For the CDR3, the DNA is TGTGCCAGCAGTTCTTGGGCGGGGCTTACCTACGAGCAGTACTTC.